This TCR beta chain comes out of a study of T-cell memory formation after mild COVID-19. This clonotype has only a few counts. Its antigen is unidentified. Study-wide results and limits: CM and EM subsets held most contracting CD4+ clones; EMRA held CD8+ ones. Clones that got smaller from day 15 to 85 had even CD4/CD8, while clones growing later tipped toward CD4+. What remained unconfirmed was the SARS-CoV-2 specificity of second-wave clones peaking on day 37.

TCRdb reprocessed the 5' RACE reads via MiXCR and lists one record per CDR3 protein. The sample lists approximately 340,000 distinct CDR3 sequences, 15% to 20% occurring once. V lost 2 bases to trimming and J lost 5 bases; unmatched junction nucleotides: 8. This CDR3 region has 15 residues. Germline CDR1 is DFQATT and CDR2 is SNEGSKA (reference sequence). This clonotype was sampled from a man aged 18 to 30 who had mild COVID-19 (a few samples of this study predate the infection). Cell type and time point are not known. The sequencing input was PBMCs or a T cell subset sorted from them (not recorded which). The gene calls are TRBV20-1 and TRBJ2-3; 9 bases match TRBD2. For the CDR3, the DNA is TGCAGTGCTAGAAGGCCTAGCGGGGTTAGAGATACGCAGTATTTT. Encoded protein: CSARRPSGVRDTQYF.